This T cell receptor (beta chain) was recorded in a study of CD4+ T cells in melanoma. Points from the study as a whole: Diverse differentiation states were reported for melanoma neoantigen-specific CD4+ T cells. A reported correlation linked neoantigen-specific CD4+ T cells to CD8+, macrophage and B cell function.

TCRdb's copy holds only in-frame clones and misses some; the assay was immunoSEQ multiplex PCR. The table has some 150,000 clones, 80% to 95% seen once. In the case of this clone: Its antigen is still unknown.

The CDR3 covers 14 residues. V shed 7 bases and J 7 bases; nucleotides not matched to a gene: 9. CDR1 is MNHNS, CDR2 SASEGT, per germline. This sequence was found in a human donor with melanoma. The chain couples TRBV6-1 to TRBJ1-5; TRBD1 agrees at 8 bases. DNA of the CDR3: TGTGCCAGCACCGGACAGGGCGTGGAGCAGCCCCAGCATTTT. Translated, it gives CASTGQGVEQPQHF.